The 4 T cell receptor beta chains listed next were all sequenced from one sample in a study of cytomegalovirus exposure and HLA in healthy donors. Amplification used 60 Vbeta primers and 13 Jbeta primers. Profiled with immunoSEQ multiplex PCR; TCRdb holds only in-frame clones, not every one. The sample lists 70,000 to 95,000 clones; over 75% were seen once. The source material was PBMCs. The receptors stem from a man aged 50-60 years in good health and CMV-seronegative.

V usage is TRBV14 and J usage is TRBJ1-3, with a possible D match to TRBD1 (6 bases). Trimming left V 3 bases short and J 0 bases short, with 15 bases between. This CDR3 has 17 residues. Looked up from germline, CDR1 is SGHDN and CDR2 is FVKESK. The CDR3 is CASSQGHGMFSGNTIYF. The CDR3 DNA reads as TGTGCCAGCAGCCAGGGACACGGAATGTTCTCTGGAAACACCATATATTTT.

The CDR3 DNA sequence: TGTGCCAGCAGTTTTCAGGGGTCCTACGAGCAGTACTTC. Its translation: CASSFQGSYEQYF. This chain joins TRBV28 and TRBJ2-7; tentative D call: TRBD1 (6 bases). This CDR3 has 13 amino acids. The V end was cut by 3 bases, the J end by 1 base, with 7 bases between. The germline CDR1 and CDR2 sequences are MDHEN and SYDVKM.

This sequence joins TRBV5-6 and TRBJ1-2; tentatively, D is TRBD1 (5 bases). The ends were cut back, 2 bases at V and 0 bases at J, with 23 bases in the middle. The CDR3 consists of 19 residues. CDR1 and CDR2 from the germline V gene are SGHDT and YYEEEE. The CDR3 region is CASSLSTGSSYGANYGYTF. CDR3 bases: TGTGCCAGCAGCTTAAGTACAGGCTCTAGTTACGGAGCTAACTATGGCTACACCTTC.

This clone was observed a handful of times. The chain uses TRBV5-5 and TRBJ1-4; a possible D gene is TRBD1 (6 bases). Germline V lookup: CDR1 SGHKS, CDR2 YYEKEE (reference sequence). Trimming took 4 bases from V and 7 from J, leaving 17 bases between them. This CDR3 region has 15 residues. The CDR3: CASSGQGWEVEKLFF. The CDR3 DNA sequence: TGTGCCAGCAGCGGCCAGGGGTGGGAAGTTGAAAAACTGTTTTTT.